The 14 T cell receptor beta chains in this list originate from one sample, sequenced in a study of cytomegalovirus exposure and HLA in healthy donors. PCR used 60 Vbeta primers and 13 Jbeta primers. Generated by immunoSEQ multiplex PCR, the TCRdb table keeps only in-frame clones and is missing some. The table lists roughly 120,000 clones, 9% to 10% of them singletons, with 3% to 3.5% in the top ten. Input material: PBMCs. Every receptor here comes from a man aged 25-45 years in good health and CMV-seronegative.

This clone occurred a few times. The chain carries TRBV28 and TRBJ2-7, with D perhaps TRBD2 (5 bases). V was shortened by 6 bases and J by 1 base, with 10 bases between the two germline ends. Germline V lookup: CDR1 MDHEN, CDR2 SYDVKM. CDR3 size: 13 residues. CDR3 bases: TGTGCCAGCAGCGTGACTACTTCCTACGAGCAGTACTTC. It translates to CASSVTTSYEQYF. Full variable domain (rest looked up from reference TRBV28 and TRBJ2-7): DVKVTQSSRYLVKRTGEKVFLECVQDMDHENMFWYRQDPGLGLRLIYFSYDVKMKEKGDIPEGYSVSREKKERFSLILESASTNQTSMYLCASSVTTSYEQYFGPGTRLTVT.

This clone has a handful of counts. The rearrangement uses TRBV5-1 and TRBJ1-2, with 7 bases lining up with TRBD1. In germline, CDR1 is SGHRS, CDR2 YFSETQ. V gave up 0 bases and J gave up 7 bases; unmatched junction bases: 3. This CDR3 has 13 residues. The CDR3 DNA is TGCGCCAGCAGCTTGGAGGGGGCCCTTGGCTACACCTTC. This gives the protein CASSLEGALGYTF.

This rearrangement joins TRBV5-4 to TRBJ2-7; 7 positions agree with TRBD1. The ends lost 2 bases at V and 5 bases at J; junction bases unmatched: 7. The germline V gene encodes CDR1 SGHNT and CDR2 YYREEE (reference sequence). This CDR3 is 14 amino acids long. DNA for the CDR3: TGTGCCAGCAGCTTACAGGGGATCTTCCACGAGCAGTACTTC. It is translated as CASSLQGIFHEQYF.

This clone was detected only a few times. The chain recombines TRBV5-1 with TRBJ1-1; TRBD1 agrees at 9 bases. The V segment lost 4 bases and the J segment 5 bases; nucleotides outside the gene matches: 6. Germline assignment: CDR1 SGHRS and CDR2 YFSETQ. This CDR3 region has 14 residues. CDR3 bases: TGCGCCAGCAGCCCCTCCGGGACAGGGACTGAAGCTTTCTTT. Translated, it gives CASSPSGTGTEAFF.

The sample holds a few counts of this clone. The chain is built from TRBV7-2 and TRBJ1-6; D ambiguous. The V end was cut by 1 base, the J end by 7 bases, with 17 bases between. Germline V gene sequence: CDR1 SGHTA, CDR2 FQGNSA. The CDR3 extends over 17 amino acids. CDR3 in amino acids: CASSLVSGSQGNSPLHF. As DNA, the CDR3 is TGTGCCAGCAGCTTAGTGTCGGGATCCCAAGGGAATTCACCCCTCCACTTT.

This clone came up a few times. The chain uses TRBV4-1 and TRBJ2-7; weak D call: TRBD1 (5 bases). CDR1 MGHRA and CDR2 YSYEKL come from the germline V gene. The CDR3 sequence is 13 residues long. V lost 5 bases and J 1 base, leaving 9 bases between the germline ends. The CDR3 nucleotides read TGCGCCAGCAGCAGCGACAGTTCCTACGAGCAGTACTTC. Encoded protein: CASSSDSSYEQYF.

This sequence joins TRBV7-3 and TRBJ2-2, with unresolved D. Germline CDR1 reads SGHTA; CDR2 reads FQGTGA. V lost 1 base and J 3 bases, leaving 15 bases between the germline ends. This CDR3 contains 17 residues. In DNA form, the CDR3 reads TGTGCCAGCAGCTTAAAGTTCGAGGCTAGAGACACCGGGGAGCTGTTTTTT. Amino acid sequence: CASSLKFEARDTGELFF.

The genes are TRBV5-1 and TRBJ2-5; D unresolved. Germline CDR1 is SGHRS and CDR2 is YFSETQ. The length of the CDR3 is 15 residues. Trimming stripped 2 bases from V and 2 bases from J, with 13 bases between. The CDR3 loop reads CASSFLDNGQETQYF. DNA of the CDR3: TGCGCCAGCAGCTTCTTAGACAATGGTCAAGAGACCCAGTACTTC.

The chain employs TRBV28 and TRBJ2-7, with a possible D match to TRBD1 (6 bases). Germline assignment: CDR1 MDHEN and CDR2 SYDVKM. CDR3 size: 14 residues. Trimming shortened V by 5 bases and J by 1 base, and 12 bases separated the two germline ends. For the CDR3, the DNA is TGTGCCAGCAGTACTCATACAGGGTCCTACGAGCAGTACTTC. Translated, it gives CASSTHTGSYEQYF.

The CDR3 DNA is TGTGCCAGTAGTATCGGCCAGGGTCCAGCCTACGAGCAGTACTTC. It encodes CASSIGQGPAYEQYF. The rearrangement uses TRBV19 and TRBJ2-7, with D possibly matching TRBD1 (5 bases). V lost 3 bases and J 2 bases, leaving 14 bases between the germline ends. This CDR3 is 15 amino acids long. Germline CDR1 reads LNHDA; CDR2 reads SQIVND (reference sequence).

V usage is TRBV20-1 and J usage is TRBJ1-2; D possibly corresponds to TRBD1 (6 bases). V lost 4 bases and J 4 bases, leaving 7 bases between the germline ends. The CDR3 runs to 11 residues. CDR1 is DFQATT and CDR2 is SNEGSKA in the germline V gene (reference sequence). CDR3 sequence (DNA): TGCAGTGCTAACAGGGCCTATGGCTACACCTTC. Translated: CSANRAYGYTF.

This clone was recorded a few times. This CDR3 is CASSYLRGRFETEAFF. DNA for the CDR3: TGTGCCAGCAGTTACTTAAGGGGGCGCTTTGAGACTGAAGCTTTCTTT. The chain has TRBV6-6 and TRBJ1-1, with 7 positions matching TRBD1. Germline V gene lookup returns CDR1 MNHNY and CDR2 SVGAGI (reference sequence). The CDR3 loop spans 16 amino acids. V was pared by 1 base and J by 5 bases, with 10 bases of the junction left unmatched.

The V gene is TRBV4-1, the J gene TRBJ1-6; tentatively, D is TRBD1 (5 bases). Germline V gene lookup returns CDR1 MGHRA and CDR2 YSYEKL. V was pared by 2 bases and J by 7 bases, with 15 bases between. The CDR3 has 16 residues. CDR3 in DNA: TGCGCCAGCAGCCAAATTCAAGGGGTACCGAATTCACCCCTCCACTTT. Translation: CASSQIQGVPNSPLHF.

This clone was seen more than once but under ten times. The chain combines TRBV19 with TRBJ2-7; D may be TRBD2 (6 bases). Germline loops: CDR1 LNHDA, CDR2 SQIVND (reference sequence). V was clipped by 7 bases and J by 5 bases, with 21 bases between them. The CDR3 totals 15 residues. CDR3 sequence (DNA): TGTGCCAGTACTGGGACTTCTGGGGCTGAGGACGAGCAGTACTTC. It is translated as CASTGTSGAEDEQYF.